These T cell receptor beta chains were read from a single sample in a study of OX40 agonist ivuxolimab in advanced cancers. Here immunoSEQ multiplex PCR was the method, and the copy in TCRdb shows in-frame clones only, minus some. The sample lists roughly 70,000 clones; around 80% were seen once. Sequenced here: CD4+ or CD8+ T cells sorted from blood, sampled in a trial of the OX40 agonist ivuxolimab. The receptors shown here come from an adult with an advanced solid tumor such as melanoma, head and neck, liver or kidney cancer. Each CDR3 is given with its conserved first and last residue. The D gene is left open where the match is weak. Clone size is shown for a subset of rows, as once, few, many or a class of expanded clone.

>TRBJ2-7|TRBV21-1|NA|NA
CATDRLSEQYF
TGTGCCACCGACCGCTTATCCGAGCAGTACTTC
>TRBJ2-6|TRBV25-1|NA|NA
CASNPGRSSGANVLTF
TGTGCCAGCAATCCGGGACGGAGCTCTGGGGCCAACGTCCTGACTTTC
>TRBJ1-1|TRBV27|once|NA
CASSPRLITGWDTEAFF
TGTGCCAGCAGTCCCCGGCTAATAACAGGGTGGGACACTGAAGCTTTCTTT
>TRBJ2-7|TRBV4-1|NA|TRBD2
CASSLAGTSGHEQYF
TGCGCCAGCAGCCTTGCCGGGACTAGCGGGCACGAGCAGTACTTC
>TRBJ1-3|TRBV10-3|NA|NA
CAIRTESGNTIYF
TGTGCCATCAGGACGGAGTCTGGAAACACCATATATTTT
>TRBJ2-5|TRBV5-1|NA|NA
CASSHLAHQETQYF
TGCGCCAGCTCTCATCTAGCCCACCAAGAGACCCAGTACTTC
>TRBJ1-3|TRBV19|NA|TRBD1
CASRDRGSGNTIYF
TGTGCCAGCCGGGACAGGGGGTCTGGAAACACCATATATTTT
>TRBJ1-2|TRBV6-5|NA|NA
CASSKTGYGYTF
TGTGCCAGCAGCAAAACGGGGTATGGCTACACCTTC
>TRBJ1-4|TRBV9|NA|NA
CASSVGTATNEKLFF
TGTGCCAGCAGCGTAGGAACAGCAACTAATGAAAAACTGTTTTTT
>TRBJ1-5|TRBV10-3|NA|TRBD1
CAIRGGGGNQPQHF
TGTGCCATCAGGGGAGGGGGCGGCAATCAGCCCCAGCATTTT
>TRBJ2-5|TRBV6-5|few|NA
CASSYVGGGETQYF
TGTGCCAGCAGTTATGTAGGGGGAGGAGAGACCCAGTACTTC
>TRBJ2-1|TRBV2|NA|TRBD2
CANTIIAGNSVNEQFF
TGTGCCAACACCATAATAGCGGGAAATTCAGTAAATGAGCAGTTCTTC
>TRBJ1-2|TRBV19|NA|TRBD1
CASSTQGWSNYGYTF
TGTGCCAGTAGTACACAGGGGTGGTCTAACTATGGCTACACCTTC
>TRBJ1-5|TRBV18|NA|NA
CASSLGSNQPQHF
TGTGCCAGCTCACTTGGTAGCAATCAGCCCCAGCATTTT
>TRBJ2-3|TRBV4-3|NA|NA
CASSQDRLASTDTQYF
TGCGCCAGCAGCCAAGATAGGCTAGCGAGCACAGATACGCAGTATTTT
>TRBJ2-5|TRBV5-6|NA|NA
CASSLLDRPWAQYF
TGTGCCAGCAGTTTACTAGACAGGCCCTGGGCCCAGTACTTC
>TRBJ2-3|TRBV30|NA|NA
CAWSVRGRSTDTQYF
TGTGCCTGGAGTGTAAGAGGTCGGAGCACAGATACGCAGTATTTT
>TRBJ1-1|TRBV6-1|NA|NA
CASLRGSTEAFF
TGTGCCAGCTTACGGGGGTCCACTGAAGCTTTCTTT
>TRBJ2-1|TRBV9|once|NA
CASSVQLGNEQFF
TGTGCCAGCAGCGTTCAACTAGGAAATGAGCAGTTCTTC
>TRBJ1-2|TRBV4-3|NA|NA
CASSQTGNYGYTF
TGCGCCAGCAGCCAAACAGGGAACTATGGCTACACCTTC
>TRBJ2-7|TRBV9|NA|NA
CASSTLGQGGYEQYF
TGTGCCAGCAGCACCCTAGGGCAGGGTGGGTACGAGCAGTACTTC
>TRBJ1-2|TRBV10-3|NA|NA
CAISESVQFGGYTF
TGTGCCATCAGTGAGTCAGTACAGTTCGGTGGCTACACCTTC
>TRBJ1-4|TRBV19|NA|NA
CASTRTAVATNEKLFF
TGTGCCAGTACCCGTACTGCGGTTGCAACTAATGAAAAACTGTTTTTT
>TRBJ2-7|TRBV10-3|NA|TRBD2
CAISPRYFSGNSYEQYF
TGTGCCATCAGTCCAAGGTATTTTAGCGGGAATTCCTACGAGCAGTACTTC
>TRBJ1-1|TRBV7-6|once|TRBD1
CASSPGTGGGRTEAFF
TGTGCCAGCAGCCCCGGGACAGGGGGTGGGAGGACTGAAGCTTTCTTT
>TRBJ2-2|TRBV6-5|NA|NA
CASSYSQGPGELFF
TGTGCCAGCAGTTACTCCCAGGGCCCCGGGGAGCTGTTTTTT
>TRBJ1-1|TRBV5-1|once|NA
CASSLIGSHTEAFF
TGCGCCAGCAGCTTGATAGGGAGCCACACTGAAGCTTTCTTT
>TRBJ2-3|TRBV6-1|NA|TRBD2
CASSEVAGGLDTQYF
TGTGCCAGCAGTGAGGTAGCGGGGGGGTTGGATACGCAGTATTTT
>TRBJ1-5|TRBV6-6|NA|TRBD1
CASSRGTGNQPQHF
TGTGCCAGCAGTAGGGGGACAGGCAATCAGCCCCAGCATTTT
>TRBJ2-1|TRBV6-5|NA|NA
CASIDLQGSYNEQFF
TGTGCCAGCATCGACCTACAGGGTTCCTACAATGAGCAGTTCTTC
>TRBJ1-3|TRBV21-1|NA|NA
CASRDLLKLVALKGLSGNTIYF
TGTGCCAGCAGGGATCTTTTAAAGTTAGTAGCGCTAAAAGGGCTGTCTGGAAACACCATATATTTT
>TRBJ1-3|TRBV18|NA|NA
CASSRDRSSGNTIYF
TGTGCCAGCTCGCGAGACAGGAGCTCTGGAAACACCATATATTTT
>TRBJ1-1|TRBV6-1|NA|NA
CATSDSTVPTEAFF
TGTGCCACCAGTGATTCGACAGTGCCCACTGAAGCTTTCTTT
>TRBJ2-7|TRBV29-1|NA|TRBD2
CSVGGGLAGDDEQYF
TGCAGCGTTGGGGGGGGACTAGCGGGAGACGACGAGCAGTACTTC
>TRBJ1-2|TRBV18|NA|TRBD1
CASSPGQGDGYTF
TGTGCCAGCTCACCGGGACAGGGTGATGGCTACACCTTC
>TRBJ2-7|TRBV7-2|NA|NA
CASSTWDGGLPEQYF
TGTGCCAGCAGCACCTGGGATGGCGGTCTCCCCGAGCAGTACTTC
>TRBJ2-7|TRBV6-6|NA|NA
CASSGRGAGSYEQYF
TGTGCCAGCAGTGGGCGCGGGGCAGGCTCCTACGAGCAGTACTTC
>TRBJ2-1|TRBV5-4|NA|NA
CASSLPGLQPSSYNEQFF
TGTGCCAGCAGCTTACCTGGACTACAACCTAGTTCCTACAATGAGCAGTTCTTC
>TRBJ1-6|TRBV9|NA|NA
CASSASDLNSPLHF
TGTGCCAGCAGCGCAAGCGACCTCAATTCACCCCTCCACTTT
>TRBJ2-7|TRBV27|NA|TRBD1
CAIGTGGSYEQYF
TGTGCCATCGGGACAGGGGGCTCCTACGAGCAGTACTTC
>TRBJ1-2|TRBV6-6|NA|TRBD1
CASSYSGTGRDYGYTF
TGTGCCAGCAGTTACTCCGGGACAGGGAGGGACTATGGCTACACCTTC
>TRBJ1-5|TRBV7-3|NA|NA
CASSRDSNQPQHF
TGTGCCAGCAGCAGGGATAGCAATCAGCCCCAGCATTTT
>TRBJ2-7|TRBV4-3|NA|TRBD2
CASSRTGGSYEQYF
TGCGCCAGCAGCCGTACGGGGGGGTCCTACGAGCAGTACTTC
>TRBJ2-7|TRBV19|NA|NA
CASRRDGAVSYEQYF
TGTGCCAGTAGAAGGGATGGGGCAGTCTCCTACGAGCAGTACTTC
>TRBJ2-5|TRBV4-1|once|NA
CASSHPRGAQETQYF
TGCGCCAGCAGCCACCCTCGAGGAGCTCAAGAGACCCAGTACTTC
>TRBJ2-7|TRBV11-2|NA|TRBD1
CASSTYRGVGLEQYF
TGTGCCAGCAGCACCTACAGGGGAGTGGGTCTCGAGCAGTACTTC
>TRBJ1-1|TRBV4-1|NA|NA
CASSLNTGIRMNTEAFF
TGCGCCAGCAGCCTAAATACAGGGATACGTATGAACACTGAAGCTTTCTTT
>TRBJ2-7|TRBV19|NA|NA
CASSTIGAESYEQYF
TGTGCCAGTAGTACCATCGGGGCGGAATCCTACGAGCAGTACTTC
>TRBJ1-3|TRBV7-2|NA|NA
CASSPRRGFAGNTIYF
TGTGCCAGCAGCCCGAGACGGGGGTTTGCTGGAAACACCATATATTTT
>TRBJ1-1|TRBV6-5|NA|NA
CASSGTDQVKAFF
TGTGCCAGCAGTGGGACCGACCAAGTCAAAGCTTTCTTT
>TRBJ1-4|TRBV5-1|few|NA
CASSLRDMGNEKLFF
TGCGCCAGCAGCTTGAGGGACATGGGAAATGAAAAACTGTTTTTT
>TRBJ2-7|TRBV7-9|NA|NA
CASSLSGYEQYF
TGTGCCAGCAGCCTTAGCGGCTACGAGCAGTACTTC
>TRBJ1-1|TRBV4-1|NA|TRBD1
CASSRFPATGVNTEAFF
TGCGCCAGCAGCCGCTTCCCTGCGACAGGGGTGAACACTGAAGCTTTCTTT
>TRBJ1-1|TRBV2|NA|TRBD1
CASSESGGQGVNTEAFF
TGTGCCAGCAGTGAAAGTGGGGGACAGGGGGTGAACACTGAAGCTTTCTTT